This T cell receptor beta chain is drawn from a study of blood T cell repertoires in COVID-19. Only in-frame clones appear in the TCRdb table, and some are missing; sequencing was by immunoSEQ multiplex PCR. The table records 250,000 to 300,000 clones, around 90% of them present only once. Self-reported history from a screening survey and questionnaire set each donor's cohort. This receptor was identified in a woman in her twenties or thirties who had recovered from COVID-19. Sample: PBMCs or T cells enriched from blood (not recorded which).

This chain's CDR3 is CASQWRAGNTIYF. DNA for the CDR3: TGTGCCAGCCAGTGGAGAGCTGGAAACACCATATATTTT. The chain links TRBV28 to TRBJ1-3; no reliable D call. V lost 8 bases and J 2 bases, leaving 10 bases between the germline ends. The CDR3 has 13 amino acids. Germline assignment: CDR1 MDHEN and CDR2 SYDVKM.